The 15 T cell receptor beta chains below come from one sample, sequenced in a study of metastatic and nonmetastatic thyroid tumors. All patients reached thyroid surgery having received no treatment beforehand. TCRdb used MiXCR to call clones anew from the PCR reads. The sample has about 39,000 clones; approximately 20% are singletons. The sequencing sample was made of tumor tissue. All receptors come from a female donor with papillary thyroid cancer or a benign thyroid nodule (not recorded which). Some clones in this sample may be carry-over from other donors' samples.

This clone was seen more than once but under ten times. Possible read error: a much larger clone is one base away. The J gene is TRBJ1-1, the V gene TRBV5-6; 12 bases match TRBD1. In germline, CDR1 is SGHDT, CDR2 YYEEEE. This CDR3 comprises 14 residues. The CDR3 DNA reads TGTTCCAGCAGCTTGGGGGACAGGGGGCTTGGAGCTTTCTTT. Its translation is CSSSLGDRGLGAFF.

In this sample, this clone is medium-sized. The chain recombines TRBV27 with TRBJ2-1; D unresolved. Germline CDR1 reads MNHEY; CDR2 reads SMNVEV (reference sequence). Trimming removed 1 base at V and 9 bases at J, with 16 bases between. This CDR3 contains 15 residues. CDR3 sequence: CASSLFTERTTEQFF. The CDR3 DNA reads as TGTGCCAGCAGTTTATTTACGGAACGAACTACTGAGCAGTTCTTC.

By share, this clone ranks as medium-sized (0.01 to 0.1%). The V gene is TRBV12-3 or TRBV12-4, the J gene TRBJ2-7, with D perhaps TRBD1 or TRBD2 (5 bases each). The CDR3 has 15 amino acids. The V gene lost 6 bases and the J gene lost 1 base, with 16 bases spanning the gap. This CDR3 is CASRGTTTQSYEQYF. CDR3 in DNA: TGTGCCAGCAGGGGGACCACTACCCAGTCCTACGAGCAGTACTTC.

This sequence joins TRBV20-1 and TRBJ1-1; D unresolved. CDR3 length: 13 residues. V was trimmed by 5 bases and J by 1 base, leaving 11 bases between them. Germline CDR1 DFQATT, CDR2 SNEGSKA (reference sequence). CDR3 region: CSALVDRNTEAFF. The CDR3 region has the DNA TGCAGTGCTCTTGTAGACCGGAACACTGAAGCTTTCTTT.

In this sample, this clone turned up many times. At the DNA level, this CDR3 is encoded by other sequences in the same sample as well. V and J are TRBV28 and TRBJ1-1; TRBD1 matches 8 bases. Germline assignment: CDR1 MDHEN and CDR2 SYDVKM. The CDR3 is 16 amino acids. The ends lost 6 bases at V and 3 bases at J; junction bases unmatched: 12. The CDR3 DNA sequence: TGTGCCAGCAGCCCCTTAACAGGGGGGGGCGACACTGAAGCTTTCTTT. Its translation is CASSPLTGGGDTEAFF.

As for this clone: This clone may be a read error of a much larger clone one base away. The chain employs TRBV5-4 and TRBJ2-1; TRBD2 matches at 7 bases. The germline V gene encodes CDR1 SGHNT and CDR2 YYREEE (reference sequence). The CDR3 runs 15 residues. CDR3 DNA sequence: TGTTCCAGCAGCCTGGACGCTTCGGGGGGTTACGAGCAGTTCTTC. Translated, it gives CSSSLDASGGYEQFF.

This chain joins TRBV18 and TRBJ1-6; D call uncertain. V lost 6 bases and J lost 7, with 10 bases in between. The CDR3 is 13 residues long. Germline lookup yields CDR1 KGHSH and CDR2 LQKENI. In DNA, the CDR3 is TGTGCCAGCTCGCAGGACGGGAATTCACCCCTCCACTTT. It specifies CASSQDGNSPLHF.

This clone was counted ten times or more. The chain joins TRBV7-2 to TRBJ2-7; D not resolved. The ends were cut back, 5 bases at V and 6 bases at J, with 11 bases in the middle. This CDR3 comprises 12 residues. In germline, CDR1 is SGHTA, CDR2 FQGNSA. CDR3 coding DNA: TGTGCCAGCAGCCCAGCCGGTCCCGAGCAGTACTTC. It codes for CASSPAGPEQYF.

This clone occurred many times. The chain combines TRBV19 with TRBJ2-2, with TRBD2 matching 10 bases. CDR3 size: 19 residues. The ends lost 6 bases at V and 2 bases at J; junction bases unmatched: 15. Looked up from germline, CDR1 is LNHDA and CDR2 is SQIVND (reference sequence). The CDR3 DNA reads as TGTGCCAGTAGCAGTATATTTATACTAGCGGGGAGAAACACCGGGGAGCTGTTTTTT. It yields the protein CASSSIFILAGRNTGELFF.

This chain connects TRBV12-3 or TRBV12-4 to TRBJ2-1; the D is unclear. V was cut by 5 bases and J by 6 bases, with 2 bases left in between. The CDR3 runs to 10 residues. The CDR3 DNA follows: TGTGCCAGCAGTATCAATGAGCAGTTCTTC. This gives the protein CASSINEQFF.

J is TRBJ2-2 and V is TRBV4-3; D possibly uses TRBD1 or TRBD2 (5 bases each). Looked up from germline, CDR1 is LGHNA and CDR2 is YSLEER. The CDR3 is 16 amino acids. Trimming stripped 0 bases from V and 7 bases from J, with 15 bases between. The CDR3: CASSQEGLWGYGELFF. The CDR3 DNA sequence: TGCGCCAGCAGCCAAGAAGGGCTATGGGGGTACGGGGAGCTGTTTTTT.

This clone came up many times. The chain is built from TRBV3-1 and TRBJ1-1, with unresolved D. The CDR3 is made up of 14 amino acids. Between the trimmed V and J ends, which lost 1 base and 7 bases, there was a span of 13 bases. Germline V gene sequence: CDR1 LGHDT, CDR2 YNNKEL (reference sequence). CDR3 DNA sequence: TGTGCCAGCAGCCAAGCCGGCAGGACCGGTGAAGCTTTCTTT. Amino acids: CASSQAGRTGEAFF.

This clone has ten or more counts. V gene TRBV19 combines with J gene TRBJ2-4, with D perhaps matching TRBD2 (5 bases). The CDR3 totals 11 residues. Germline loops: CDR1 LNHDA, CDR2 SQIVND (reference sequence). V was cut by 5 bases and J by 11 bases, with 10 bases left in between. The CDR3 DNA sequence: TGTGCCAGTAGTCCGGGGAGTCTTCAGTACTTC. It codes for CASSPGSLQYF.

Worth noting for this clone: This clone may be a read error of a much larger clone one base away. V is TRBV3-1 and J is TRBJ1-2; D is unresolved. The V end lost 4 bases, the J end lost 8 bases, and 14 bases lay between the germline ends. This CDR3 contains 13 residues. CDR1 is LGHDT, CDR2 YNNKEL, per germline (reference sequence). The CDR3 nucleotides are TGTGCCAGCAGCCGAGTCTGGGGAGGGGGCTACACCTTC. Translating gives CASSRVWGGGYTF. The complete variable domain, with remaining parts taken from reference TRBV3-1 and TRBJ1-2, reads DTAVSQTPKYLVTQMGNDKSIKCEQNLGHDTMYWYKQDSKKFLKIMFSYNNKELIINETVPNRFSPKSPDKAHLNLHINSLELGDSAVYFCASSRVWGGGYTFGSGTRLTVV.

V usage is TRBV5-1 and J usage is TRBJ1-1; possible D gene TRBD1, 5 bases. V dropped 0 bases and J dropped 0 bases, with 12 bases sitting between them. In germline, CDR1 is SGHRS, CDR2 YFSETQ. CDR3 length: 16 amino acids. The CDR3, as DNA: TGCGCCAGCAGCTTGGGAGCTGGCAGGGTGAACACTGAAGCTTTCTTT. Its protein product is CASSLGAGRVNTEAFF.